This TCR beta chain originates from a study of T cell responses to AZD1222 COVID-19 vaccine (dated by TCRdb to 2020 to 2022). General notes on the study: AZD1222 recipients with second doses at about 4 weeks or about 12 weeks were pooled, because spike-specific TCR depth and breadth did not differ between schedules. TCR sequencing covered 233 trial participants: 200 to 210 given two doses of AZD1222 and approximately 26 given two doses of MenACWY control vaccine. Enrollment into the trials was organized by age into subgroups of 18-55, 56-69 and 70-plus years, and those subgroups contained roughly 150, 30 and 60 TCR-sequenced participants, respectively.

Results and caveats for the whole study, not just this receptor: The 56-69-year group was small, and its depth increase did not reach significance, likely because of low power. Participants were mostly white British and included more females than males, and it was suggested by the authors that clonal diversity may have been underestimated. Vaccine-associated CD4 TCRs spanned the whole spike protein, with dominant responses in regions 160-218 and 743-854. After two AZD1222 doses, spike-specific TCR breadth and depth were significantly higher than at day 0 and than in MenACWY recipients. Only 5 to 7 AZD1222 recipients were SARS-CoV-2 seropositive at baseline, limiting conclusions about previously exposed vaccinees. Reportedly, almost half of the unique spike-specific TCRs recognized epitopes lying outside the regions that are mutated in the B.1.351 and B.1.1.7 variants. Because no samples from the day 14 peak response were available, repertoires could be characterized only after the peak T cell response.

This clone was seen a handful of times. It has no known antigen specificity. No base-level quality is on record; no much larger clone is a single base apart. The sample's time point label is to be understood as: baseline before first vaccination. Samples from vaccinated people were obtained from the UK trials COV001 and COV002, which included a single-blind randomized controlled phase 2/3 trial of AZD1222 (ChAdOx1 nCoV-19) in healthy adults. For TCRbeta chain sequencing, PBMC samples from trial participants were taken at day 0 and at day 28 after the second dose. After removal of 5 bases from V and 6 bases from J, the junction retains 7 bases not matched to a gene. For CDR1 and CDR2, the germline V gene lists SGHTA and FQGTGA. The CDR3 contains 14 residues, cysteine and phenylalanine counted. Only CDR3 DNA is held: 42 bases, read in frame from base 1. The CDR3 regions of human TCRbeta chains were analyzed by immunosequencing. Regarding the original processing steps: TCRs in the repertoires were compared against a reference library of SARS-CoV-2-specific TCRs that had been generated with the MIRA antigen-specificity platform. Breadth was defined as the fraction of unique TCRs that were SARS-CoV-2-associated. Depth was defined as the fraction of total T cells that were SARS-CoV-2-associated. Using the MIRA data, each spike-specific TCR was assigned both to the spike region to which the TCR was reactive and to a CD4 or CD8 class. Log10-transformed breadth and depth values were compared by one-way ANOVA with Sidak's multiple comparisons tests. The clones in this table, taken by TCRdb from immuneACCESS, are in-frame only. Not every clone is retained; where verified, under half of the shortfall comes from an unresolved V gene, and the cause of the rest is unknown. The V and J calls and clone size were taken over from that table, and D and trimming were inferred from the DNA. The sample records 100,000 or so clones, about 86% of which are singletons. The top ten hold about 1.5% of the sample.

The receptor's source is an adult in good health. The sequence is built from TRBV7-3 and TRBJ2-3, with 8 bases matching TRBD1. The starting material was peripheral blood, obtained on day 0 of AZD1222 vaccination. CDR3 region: CASSTNRGVDTQYF. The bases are TGTGCCAGCAGCACGAACAGGGGGGTGGATACGCAGTATTTT.